This TCR beta chain was captured in a study of shared clonotypes between healthy human individuals. TCRdb's copy holds only in-frame clones and misses some; the assay was immunoSEQ multiplex PCR. The sample has some 2,500,000 clones; just under 95% are singletons. Germline-derived CDR1 and CDR2 are SGHRS and YFSETQ. This CDR3 is 13 amino acids long. V lost 7 bases and J lost 5; bases outside the gene matches: 4. Sequenced material: naive CD4+ T cells from PBMCs. Subset defined: CD45RA+ positively selected. V usage is TRBV5-1 and J usage is TRBJ2-7, with 12 bases matching TRBD1. This receptor was identified in a man aged 18 to 35 in good health. Some clones in this sample may be carry-over from other donors' samples. CDR3 sequence (DNA): TGCGCCAGCGCGGGACAGGGGGCGAACGAGCAGTACTTC. Its translation: CASAGQGANEQYF. Full variable domain (remainder filled in from reference TRBV5-1 and TRBJ2-7): KAGVTQTPRYLIKTRGQQVTLSCSPISGHRSVSWYQQTPGQGLQFLFEYFSETQRNKGNFPGRFSGRQFSNSRSEMNVSTLELGDSALYLCASAGQGANEQYFGPGTRLTVT.